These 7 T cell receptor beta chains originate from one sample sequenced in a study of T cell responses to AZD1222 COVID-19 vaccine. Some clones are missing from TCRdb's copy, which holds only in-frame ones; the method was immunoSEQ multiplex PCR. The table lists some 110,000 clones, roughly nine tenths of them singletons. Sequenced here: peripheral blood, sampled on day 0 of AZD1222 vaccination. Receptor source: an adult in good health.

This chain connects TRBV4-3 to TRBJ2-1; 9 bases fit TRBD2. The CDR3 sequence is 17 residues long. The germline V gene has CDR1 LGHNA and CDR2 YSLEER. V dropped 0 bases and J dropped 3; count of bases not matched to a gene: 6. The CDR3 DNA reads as TGCGCCAGCAGCCAAGATGGAGAACTAGCGGGCTACAATGAGCAGTTCTTC. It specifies CASSQDGELAGYNEQFF.

The CDR3 DNA reads as TGTGCCAGCTCCCCGTACCAAGAGACCCAGTACTTC. Translated: CASSPYQETQYF. The chain combines TRBV18 with TRBJ2-5; no definite D call. CDR3 length: 12 residues. CDR1 and CDR2 from the germline V gene are KGHSH and LQKENI. V was shortened by 6 bases and J by 0 bases, with 5 bases between the two germline ends.

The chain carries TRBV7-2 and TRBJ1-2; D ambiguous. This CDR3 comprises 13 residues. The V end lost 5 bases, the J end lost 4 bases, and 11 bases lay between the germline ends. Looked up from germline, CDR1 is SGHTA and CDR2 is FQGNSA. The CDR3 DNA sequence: TGTGCCAGCAGCGCCGGGGTTCTCTATGGCTACACCTTC. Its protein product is CASSAGVLYGYTF.

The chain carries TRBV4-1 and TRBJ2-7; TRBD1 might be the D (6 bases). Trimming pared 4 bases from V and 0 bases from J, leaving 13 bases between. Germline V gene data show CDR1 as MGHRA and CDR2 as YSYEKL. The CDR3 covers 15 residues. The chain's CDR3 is CASSLRTASSYEQYF. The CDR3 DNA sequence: TGCGCCAGCAGCCTCCGGACAGCAAGCTCCTACGAGCAGTACTTC.

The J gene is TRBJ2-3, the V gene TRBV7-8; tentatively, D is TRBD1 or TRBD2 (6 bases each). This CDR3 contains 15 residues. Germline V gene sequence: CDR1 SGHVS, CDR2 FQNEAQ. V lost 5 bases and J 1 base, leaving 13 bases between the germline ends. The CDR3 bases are TGTGCCAGCAGCCGCCCTAGGGGGGGCACAGATACGCAGTATTTT. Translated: CASSRPRGGTDTQYF.

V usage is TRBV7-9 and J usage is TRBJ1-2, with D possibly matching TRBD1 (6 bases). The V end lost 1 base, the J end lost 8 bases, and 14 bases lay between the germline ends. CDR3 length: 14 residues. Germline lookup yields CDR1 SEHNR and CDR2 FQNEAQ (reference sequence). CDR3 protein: CASSLDLKGGGYTF. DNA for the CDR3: TGTGCCAGCAGCTTAGATCTCAAGGGGGGAGGCTACACCTTC.

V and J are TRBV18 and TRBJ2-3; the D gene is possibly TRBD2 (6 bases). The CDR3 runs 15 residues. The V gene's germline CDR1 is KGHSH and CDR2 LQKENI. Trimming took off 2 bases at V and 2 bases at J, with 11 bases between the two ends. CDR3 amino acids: CASSPAGPTTDTQYF. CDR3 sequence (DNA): TGTGCCAGCTCACCAGCGGGACCGACCACAGATACGCAGTATTTT.